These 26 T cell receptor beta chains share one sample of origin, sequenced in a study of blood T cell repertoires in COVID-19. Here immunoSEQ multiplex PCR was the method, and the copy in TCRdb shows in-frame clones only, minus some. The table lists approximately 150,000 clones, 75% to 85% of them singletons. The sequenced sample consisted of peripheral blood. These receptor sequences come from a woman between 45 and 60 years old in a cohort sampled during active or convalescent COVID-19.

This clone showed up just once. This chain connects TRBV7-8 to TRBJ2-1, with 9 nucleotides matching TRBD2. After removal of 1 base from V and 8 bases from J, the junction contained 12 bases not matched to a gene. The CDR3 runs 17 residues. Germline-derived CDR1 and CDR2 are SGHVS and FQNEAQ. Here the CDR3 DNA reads TGTGCCAGCAGCTTAGTGGTTGGCGGGGGGGCCGTCGATGAGCAGTTCTTC. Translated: CASSLVVGGGAVDEQFF.

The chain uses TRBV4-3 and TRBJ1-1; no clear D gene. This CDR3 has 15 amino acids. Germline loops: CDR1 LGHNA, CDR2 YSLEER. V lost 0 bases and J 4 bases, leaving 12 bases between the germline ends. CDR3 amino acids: CASSQEGWEGTEAFF. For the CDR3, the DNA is TGCGCCAGCAGCCAAGAAGGGTGGGAGGGCACTGAAGCTTTCTTT.

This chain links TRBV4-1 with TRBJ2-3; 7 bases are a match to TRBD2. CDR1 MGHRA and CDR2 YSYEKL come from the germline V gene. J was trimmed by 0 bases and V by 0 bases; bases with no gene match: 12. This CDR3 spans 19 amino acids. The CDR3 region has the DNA TGCGCCAGCAGCCAAGAAGGGCCTGGGGCTAGCGGTAGCACAGATACGCAGTATTTT. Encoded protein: CASSQEGPGASGSTDTQYF.

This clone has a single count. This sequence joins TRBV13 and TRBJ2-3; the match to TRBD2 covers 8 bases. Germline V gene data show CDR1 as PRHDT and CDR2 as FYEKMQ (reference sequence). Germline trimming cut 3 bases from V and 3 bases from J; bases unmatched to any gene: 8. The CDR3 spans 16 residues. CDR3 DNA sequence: TGTGCCAGCAGCTTGAGACTAGCGTCGGAGACAGATACGCAGTATTTT. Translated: CASSLRLASETDTQYF.

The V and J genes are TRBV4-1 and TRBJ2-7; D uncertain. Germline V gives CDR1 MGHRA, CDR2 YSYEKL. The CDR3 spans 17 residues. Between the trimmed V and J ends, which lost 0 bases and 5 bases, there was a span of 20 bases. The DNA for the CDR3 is TGCGCCAGCAGCCAAGACCTTTTCCAAACTTTCCTCCACGAGCAGTACTTC. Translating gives CASSQDLFQTFLHEQYF.

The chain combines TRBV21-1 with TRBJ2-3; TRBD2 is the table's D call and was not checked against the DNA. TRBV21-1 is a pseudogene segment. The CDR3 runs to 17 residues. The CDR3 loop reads CASSARGGQHSTDTQYF. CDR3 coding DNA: TGTGCCAGCAGCGCCCGGGGGGGCCAACATAGCACAGATACGCAGTATTTT.

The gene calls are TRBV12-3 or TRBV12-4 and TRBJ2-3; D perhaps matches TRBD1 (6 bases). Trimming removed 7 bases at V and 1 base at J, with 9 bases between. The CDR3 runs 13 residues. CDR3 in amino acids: CASTSGGTDTQYF. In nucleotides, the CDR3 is TGTGCCAGCACCTCAGGGGGCACAGATACGCAGTATTTT.

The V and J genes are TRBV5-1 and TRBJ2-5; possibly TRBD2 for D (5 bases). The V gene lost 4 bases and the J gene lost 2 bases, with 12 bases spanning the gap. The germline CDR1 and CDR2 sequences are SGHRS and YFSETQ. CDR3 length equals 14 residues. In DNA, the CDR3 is TGCGCCAGCAGCCCCCCCGGGGATCAAGAGACCCAGTACTTC. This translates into CASSPPGDQETQYF.

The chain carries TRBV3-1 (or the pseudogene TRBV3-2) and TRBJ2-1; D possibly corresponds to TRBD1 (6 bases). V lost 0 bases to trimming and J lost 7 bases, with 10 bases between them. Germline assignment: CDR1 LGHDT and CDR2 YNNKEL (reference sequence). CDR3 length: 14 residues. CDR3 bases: TGTGCCAGCAGCCAAGATACAGGGACGAATGAGCAGTTCTTC. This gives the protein CASSQDTGTNEQFF.

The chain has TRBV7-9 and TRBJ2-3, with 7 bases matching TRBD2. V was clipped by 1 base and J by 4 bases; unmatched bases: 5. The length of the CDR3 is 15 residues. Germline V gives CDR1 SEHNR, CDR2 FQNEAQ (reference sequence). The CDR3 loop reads CASSLDQRGPDTQYF. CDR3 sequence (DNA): TGTGCCAGCAGCTTAGATCAGCGGGGCCCAGATACGCAGTATTTT.

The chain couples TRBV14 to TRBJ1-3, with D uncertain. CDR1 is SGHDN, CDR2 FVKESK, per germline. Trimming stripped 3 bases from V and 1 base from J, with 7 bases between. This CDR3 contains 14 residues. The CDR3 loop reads CASSQRLSGNTIYF. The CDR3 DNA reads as TGTGCCAGCAGCCAGCGGTTATCTGGAAACACCATATATTTT.

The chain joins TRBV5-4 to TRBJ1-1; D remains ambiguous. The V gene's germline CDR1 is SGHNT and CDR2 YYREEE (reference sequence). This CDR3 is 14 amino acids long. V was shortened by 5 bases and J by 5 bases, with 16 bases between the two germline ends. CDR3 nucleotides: TGTGCCAGCAGTCCACCGCAGAGGTTGACTGAAGCTTTCTTT. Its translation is CASSPPQRLTEAFF. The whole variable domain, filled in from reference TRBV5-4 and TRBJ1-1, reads ETGVTQSPTHLIKTRGQQVTLRCSSQSGHNTVSWYQQALGQGPQFIFQYYREEENGRGNFPPRFSGLQFPNYSSELNVNALELDDSALYLCASSPPQRLTEAFFGQGTRLTVV.

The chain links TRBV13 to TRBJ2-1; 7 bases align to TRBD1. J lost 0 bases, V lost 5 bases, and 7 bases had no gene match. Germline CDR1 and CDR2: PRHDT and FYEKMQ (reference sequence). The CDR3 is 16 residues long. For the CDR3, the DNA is TGTGCCAGCAGCATCCAGTACAGGGGCTCCTACAATGAGCAGTTCTTC. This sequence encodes CASSIQYRGSYNEQFF.

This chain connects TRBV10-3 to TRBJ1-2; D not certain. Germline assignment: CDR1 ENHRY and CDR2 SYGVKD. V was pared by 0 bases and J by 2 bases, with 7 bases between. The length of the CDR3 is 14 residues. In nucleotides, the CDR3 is TGTGCCATCAGTGAGTCGGCAGGAAACTATGGCTACACCTTC. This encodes CAISESAGNYGYTF.

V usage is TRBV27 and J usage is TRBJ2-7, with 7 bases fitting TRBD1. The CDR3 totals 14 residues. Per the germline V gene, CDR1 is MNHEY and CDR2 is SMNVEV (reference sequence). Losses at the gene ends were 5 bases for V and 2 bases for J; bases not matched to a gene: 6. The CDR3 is CASSPQGEPYEQYF. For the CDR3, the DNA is TGTGCCAGCAGTCCTCAGGGGGAACCCTACGAGCAGTACTTC.

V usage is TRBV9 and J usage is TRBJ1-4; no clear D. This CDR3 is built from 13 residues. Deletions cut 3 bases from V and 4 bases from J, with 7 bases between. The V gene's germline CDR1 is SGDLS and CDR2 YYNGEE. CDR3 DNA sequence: TGTGCCAGCAGCGGGAGAGGTAATGAAAAACTGTTTTTT. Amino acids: CASSGRGNEKLFF.

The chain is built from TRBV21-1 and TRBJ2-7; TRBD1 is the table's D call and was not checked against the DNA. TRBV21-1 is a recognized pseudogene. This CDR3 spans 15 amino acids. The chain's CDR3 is CASSAATQGSYEQYF. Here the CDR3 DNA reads TGTGCCAGCAGCGCTGCGACTCAGGGTTCCTACGAGCAGTACTTC.

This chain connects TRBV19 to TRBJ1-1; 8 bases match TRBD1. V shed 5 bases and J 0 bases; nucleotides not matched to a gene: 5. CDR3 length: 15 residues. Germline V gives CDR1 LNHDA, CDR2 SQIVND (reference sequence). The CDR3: CASSLQTGVNTEAFF. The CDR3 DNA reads TGTGCCAGTAGTCTCCAGACAGGGGTGAACACTGAAGCTTTCTTT.

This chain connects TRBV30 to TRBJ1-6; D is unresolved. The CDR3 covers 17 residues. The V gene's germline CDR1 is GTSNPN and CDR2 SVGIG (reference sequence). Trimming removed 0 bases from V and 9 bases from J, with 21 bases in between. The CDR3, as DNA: TGTGCCTGGAGTGTTTTAACTTTGCGACTAGGTACTTCACCCCTCCACTTT. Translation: CAWSVLTLRLGTSPLHF.

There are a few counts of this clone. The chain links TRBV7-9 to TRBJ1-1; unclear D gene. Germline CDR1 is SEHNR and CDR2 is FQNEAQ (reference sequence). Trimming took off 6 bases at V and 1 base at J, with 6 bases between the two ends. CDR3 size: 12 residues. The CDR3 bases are TGTGCCAGCAGTAAACAGAACACTGAAGCTTTCTTT. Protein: CASSKQNTEAFF.

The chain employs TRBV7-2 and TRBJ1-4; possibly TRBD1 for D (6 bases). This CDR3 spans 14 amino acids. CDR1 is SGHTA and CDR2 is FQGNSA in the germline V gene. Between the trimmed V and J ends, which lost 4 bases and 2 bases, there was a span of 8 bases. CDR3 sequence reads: CASSSQGTNEKLFF. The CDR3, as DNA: TGTGCCAGCAGCTCCCAGGGGACTAATGAAAAACTGTTTTTT.

The CDR3 nucleotides are TGCGCCAGCAGCTTGGACGGCACTGAAGCTTTCTTT. It translates to CASSLDGTEAFF. The chain is built from TRBV5-1 and TRBJ1-1; D not certain. This CDR3 region has 12 residues. Germline V gives CDR1 SGHRS, CDR2 YFSETQ. The V and J ends lost 0 bases and 4 bases respectively, with 4 bases between them.

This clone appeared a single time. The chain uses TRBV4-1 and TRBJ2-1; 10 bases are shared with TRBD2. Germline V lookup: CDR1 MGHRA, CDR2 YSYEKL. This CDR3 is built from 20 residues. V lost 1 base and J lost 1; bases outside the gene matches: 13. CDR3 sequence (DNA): TGCGCCAGCAGCCAAGGGACGGAGAGAGCGGGGGGGCGGTCCTACAATGAGCAGTTCTTC. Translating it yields CASSQGTERAGGRSYNEQFF.

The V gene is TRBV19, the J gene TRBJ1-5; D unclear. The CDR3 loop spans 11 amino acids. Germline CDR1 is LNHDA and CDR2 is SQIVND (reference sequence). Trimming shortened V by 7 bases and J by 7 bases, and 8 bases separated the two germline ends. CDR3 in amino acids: CASTGGQPQHF. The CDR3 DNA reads TGTGCCAGTACGGGTGGCCAGCCCCAGCATTTT.

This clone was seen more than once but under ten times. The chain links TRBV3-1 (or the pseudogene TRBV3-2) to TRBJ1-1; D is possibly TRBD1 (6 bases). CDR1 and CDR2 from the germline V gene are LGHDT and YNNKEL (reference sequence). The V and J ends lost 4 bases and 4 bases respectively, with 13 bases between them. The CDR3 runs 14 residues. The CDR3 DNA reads TGTGCCAGCAGCCCAGGGGTTTTGGGCACTGAAGCTTTCTTT. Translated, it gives CASSPGVLGTEAFF.

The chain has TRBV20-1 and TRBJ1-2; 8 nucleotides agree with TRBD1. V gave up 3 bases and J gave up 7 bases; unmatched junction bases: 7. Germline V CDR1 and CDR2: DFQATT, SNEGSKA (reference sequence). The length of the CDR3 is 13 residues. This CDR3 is CSASWSGGLGYTF. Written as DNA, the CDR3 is TGCAGTGCTAGTTGGTCAGGGGGCCTTGGCTACACCTTC.